Listed here are 20 T cell receptor beta chains from one sample, sequenced in a study of control samples from healthy donors and cancer patients. Method: immunoSEQ multiplex PCR; TCRdb's copy keeps in-frame clones and lacks some. This sample has 150,000 or so clones, with around 95% found just once. Sample: blood. The receptors stem from a woman between 55 and 75 years old in good health.

In nucleotides, the CDR3 is TGTGCCAGTAGAAGGACAGCGAACTATGGCTACACCTTC. Its protein is CASRRTANYGYTF. The chain links TRBV19 to TRBJ1-2, with D perhaps TRBD1 (6 bases). Between the trimmed V and J ends, which lost 6 bases and 2 bases, there was a span of 10 bases. Germline-derived CDR1 and CDR2 are LNHDA and SQIVND (reference sequence). The CDR3 has 13 amino acids.

The chain carries TRBV20-1 and TRBJ1-1; D remains unclear. The V and J ends lost 6 bases and 4 bases respectively, with 9 bases between them. This CDR3 contains 11 residues. The germline CDR1 and CDR2 sequences are DFQATT and SNEGSKA (reference sequence). CDR3 bases: TGCAGTGCCGCTACGGGCACTGAAGCTTTCTTT. This codes for CSAATGTEAFF.

V and J are TRBV29-1 and TRBJ2-3, with D possibly matching TRBD2 (5 bases). The CDR3 runs 13 residues. Germline CDR1 is SQVTM and CDR2 is ANQGSEA. The ends were cut back, 5 bases at V and 0 bases at J, with 9 bases in the middle. The CDR3 DNA follows: TGCAGCGTTCAAGGACTTAGCACAGATACGCAGTATTTT. Its translation is CSVQGLSTDTQYF.

The rearrangement joins TRBV7-6 to TRBJ2-7; TRBD2 is a possible D gene (5 bases). The CDR3 contains 14 residues. V gave up 6 bases and J gave up 6 bases, with 18 bases separating them. In germline, CDR1 is SGHVS, CDR2 FNYEAQ. CDR3 sequence reads: CASSSRTGVGEQYF. The CDR3 coding sequence is TGTGCCAGCAGTTCCCGGACCGGGGTAGGCGAGCAGTACTTC.

The V call is TRBV7-8, the J call TRBJ1-4, with D perhaps matching TRBD1 (6 bases). CDR3 length: 14 residues. CDR1 and CDR2 (germline): SGHVS, FQNEAQ. Trimming pared 6 bases from V and 5 bases from J, leaving 13 bases between. This CDR3 is CASRPGGANEKLFF. CDR3 sequence (DNA): TGTGCCAGCAGACCGGGGGGGGCGAATGAAAAACTGTTTTTT.

The J gene is TRBJ2-1, the V gene TRBV14; D ambiguous. CDR1 is SGHDN, CDR2 FVKESK, per germline. Deletions cut 1 base from V and 5 bases from J, with 15 bases between. This CDR3 region has 16 residues. The CDR3: CASSQAQVAAHNEQFF. CDR3 sequence (DNA): TGTGCCAGCAGCCAAGCCCAGGTCGCGGCCCACAATGAGCAGTTCTTC.

The chain couples TRBV7-2 to TRBJ2-7; D is ambiguous. V was pared by 1 base and J by 0 bases, with 7 bases between. The germline V gene encodes CDR1 SGHTA and CDR2 FQGNSA. The length of the CDR3 is 14 residues. The CDR3 loop reads CASSLGSLSYEQYF. The CDR3 nucleotides are TGTGCCAGCAGCTTAGGCTCCCTCTCCTACGAGCAGTACTTC.

The chain links TRBV5-5 to TRBJ2-2; maybe TRBD1 (5 bases). The CDR3 totals 16 residues. V lost 3 bases and J lost 0, with 12 bases in between. The germline gives CDR1 SGHKS, CDR2 YYEKEE (reference sequence). CDR3 loop: CASSSTGFSNTGELFF. CDR3 nucleotide sequence: TGTGCCAGCAGCTCTACAGGCTTTTCGAACACCGGGGAGCTGTTTTTT. Drawing the rest from reference TRBV5-5 and TRBJ2-2, the complete variable domain is DAGVTQSPTHLIKTRGQQVTLRCSPISGHKSVSWYQQVLGQGPQFIFQYYEKEERGRGNFPDRFSARQFPNYSSELNVNALLLGDSALYLCASSSTGFSNTGELFFGEGSRLTVL.

V and J are TRBV29-1 and TRBJ1-2; D is unclear. This CDR3 is built from 11 residues. Trimming stripped 7 bases from V and 6 bases from J, with 12 bases between. The germline V gene encodes CDR1 SQVTM and CDR2 ANQGSEA. The CDR3 region has the DNA TGCAGCGCCACGAGCGGGCATGGCTACACCTTC. Translation gives CSATSGHGYTF.

The DNA of the CDR3 is TGTGCCAGCAGTTACACCCAGGGGTTAACTGAAGCTTTCTTT. Translation gives CASSYTQGLTEAFF. This chain connects TRBV6-5 to TRBJ1-1, with a weak D call TRBD1 (6 bases). CDR1 and CDR2 from the germline V gene are MNHEY and SVGAGI. V lost 2 bases and J 5 bases, leaving 12 bases between the germline ends. CDR3 length equals 14 residues.

The V call is TRBV6-5, the J call TRBJ1-5; no clear D gene. Trimming pared 8 bases from V and 0 bases from J, leaving 11 bases between. The CDR3 contains 14 residues. The germline V gene encodes CDR1 MNHEY and CDR2 SVGAGI. Here the CDR3 reads CASRLMDSNQPQHF. CDR3 nucleotide sequence: TGTGCCAGCCGACTGATGGATAGCAATCAGCCCCAGCATTTT.

J is TRBJ2-7 and V is TRBV12-3 or TRBV12-4; possible D gene TRBD2, 6 bases. The V gene lost 6 bases and the J gene lost 3 bases, with 12 bases spanning the gap. This CDR3 is built from 13 residues. This CDR3 is CASRRAGFYEQYF. CDR3 bases: TGTGCCAGCAGGCGGGCGGGGTTCTACGAGCAGTACTTC.

The rearrangement uses TRBV2 and TRBJ2-3, with D tentatively TRBD2 (6 bases). Germline assignment: CDR1 SNHLY and CDR2 FYNNEI. This CDR3 contains 14 residues. The V and J ends lost 8 bases and 1 base respectively, with 13 bases between them. The CDR3 DNA is TGTGCCAGCGCCTATCCGGGGGGCACAGATACGCAGTATTTT. It encodes CASAYPGGTDTQYF.

The J gene is TRBJ2-5, the V gene TRBV3-1 (or the pseudogene TRBV3-2); D may correspond to TRBD1 or TRBD2 (6 bases each). Trimming removed 2 bases from V and 5 bases from J, with 15 bases in between. The CDR3 consists of 15 residues. From germline, CDR1 is LGHDT and CDR2 YNNKEL (reference sequence). CDR3 in DNA: TGTGCCAGCAGCCAATTCACGGGGGCCCGGGAGACCCAGTACTTC. As protein: CASSQFTGARETQYF.

This clone was observed a few times. The V call is TRBV4-2, the J call TRBJ2-5; perhaps TRBD2 as D (6 bases). CDR3 size: 15 residues. Germline V gene lookup returns CDR1 LGHNA and CDR2 YNFKEQ. V was trimmed by 0 bases and J by 5 bases, leaving 13 bases between them. CDR3 region: CASSQEFGGGETQYF. The CDR3 bases are TGTGCCAGCAGCCAAGAATTCGGGGGTGGGGAGACCCAGTACTTC.

This chain connects TRBV7-2 to TRBJ2-3; D may be TRBD2 (5 bases). This CDR3 spans 16 amino acids. The germline V and J ends were trimmed by 4 bases and 0 bases, with 14 bases remaining between them. Per the germline V gene, CDR1 is SGHTA and CDR2 is FQGNSA. The DNA of the CDR3 is TGTGCCAGCAGCTCCGGTCGTCCGGGGAGCACAGATACGCAGTATTTT. Translated: CASSSGRPGSTDTQYF.

The chain carries TRBV6-5 and TRBJ1-3, with D possibly matching TRBD1 (5 bases). Trimming shortened V by 6 bases and J by 0 bases, and 12 bases separated the two germline ends. Germline CDR1 is MNHEY and CDR2 is SVGAGI. This CDR3 has 15 amino acids. The CDR3 DNA follows: TGTGCCAGCAGGCTCACGACAGTCTCTGGAAACACCATATATTTT. Its translation is CASRLTTVSGNTIYF.

The chain joins TRBV6-2 or TRBV6-3 to TRBJ1-5; TRBD1 is a possible D gene (5 bases). The CDR3 extends over 12 amino acids. Germline CDR1 and CDR2: MNHEY and SVGEGT. With 5 bases removed from V and 8 bases from J, the gap between germline ends came to 10 bases. CDR3 sequence: CASSTRGEPQHF. CDR3 nucleotide sequence: TGTGCCAGCAGTACAAGGGGTGAGCCCCAGCATTTT.

This clone was seen only once. The chain recombines TRBV6-2 or TRBV6-3 with TRBJ1-5; 9 bases fit TRBD1. This CDR3 comprises 14 residues. Germline lookup yields CDR1 MNHEY and CDR2 SVGEGT. The V and J ends lost 4 bases and 2 bases, in that order; junction bases with no gene match: 0. Here the CDR3 reads CASSWDRGNQPQHF. The CDR3 nucleotides read TGTGCCAGCAGTTGGGACAGGGGCAATCAGCCCCAGCATTTT.

The gene calls are TRBV18 and TRBJ1-3; the D is unclear. CDR1 KGHSH and CDR2 LQKENI come from the germline V gene. V lost 2 bases and J lost 8, with 7 bases in between. The CDR3 extends over 12 amino acids. The DNA of the CDR3 is TGTGCCAGCTCACCATGGGGTGACACCATATATTTT. This gives the protein CASSPWGDTIYF. Full variable domain (remainder filled in from reference TRBV18 and TRBJ1-3): NAGVMQNPRHLVRRRGQEARLRCSPMKGHSHVYWYRQLPEEGLKFMVYLQKENIIDESGMPKERFSAEFPKEGPSILRIQQVVRGDSAAYFCASSPWGDTIYFGEGSWLTVV.